Here is one T cell receptor beta chain with its context. The antigen remains unidentified. Germline lookup yields CDR1 SGHDT and CDR2 YYEEEE. The CDR3 consists of 13 residues. V was shortened by 2 bases and J by 10 bases, with 13 bases between the two germline ends. This entry belongs to a study of OX40 agonist ivuxolimab in advanced cancers. Using immunoSEQ multiplex PCR, the repertoire was profiled, and TCRdb retains in-frame clones only, with some absent. The sample records around 49,000 clones, around 87% being singletons. Findings and limits, study-wide: Some patients without response likewise showed low normalized clonal expansion.

V is TRBV5-6 and J is TRBJ2-1; D is possibly TRBD2 (5 bases). The clonotype was recovered from an adult with an advanced solid tumor such as melanoma, head and neck, liver or kidney cancer. This sample comprised CD4+ or CD8+ T cells sorted from blood, obtained in a trial of the OX40 agonist ivuxolimab. DNA for the CDR3: TGTGCCAGCAGCTTCGAGGGATTTAGAGAGCAGTTCTTC. Translating gives CASSFEGFREQFF.